This T cell receptor beta chain was identified during a study of T-cell reconstitution after alpha-beta-depleted transplantation in children. This clonotype was recorded many times. No antigen is known for it. The CDR3 has 16 residues. CDR1 and CDR2 from the germline V gene are LNHNV and YYDKDF (reference sequence). After removal of 0 bases from V and 3 bases from J, the junction contained 8 bases not matched to a gene. Study-level findings and limits: Recipient T cells and thymic progenitors that survived gave rise to the high TCRbeta diversity observed at day 60 in some patients. Reported findings indicate that, about two months after transplant, alpha-beta T cells came from several hundred expanded clones, which were derived from non-depleted graft cells.

Preparation of the TCRbeta library was carried out with unique molecular identifiers. Using its own MiXCR run on the PCR reads, TCRdb lists one record per CDR3 protein. This table holds 600,000 to 700,000 distinct CDR3 sequences, approximately 14% found once. This TCR was sampled from a girl under 10 years old with congenital amegakaryocytic thrombocytopenia, due to receive a stem cell transplant. This specimen was PBMCs, taken before TCRalphabeta/CD19-depleted stem cell transplant. The chain has TRBV15 and TRBJ2-7, with 7 positions matching TRBD1. Here the CDR3 reads CATSRETGRGSYEQYF. The CDR3 coding sequence is TGTGCCACCAGCAGAGAGACAGGGCGTGGGAGCTACGAGCAGTACTTC.